The 19 T cell receptor beta chains given below trace back to one sample, sequenced in a study of OX40 agonist ivuxolimab in advanced cancers. TCRdb's table, derived via immunoSEQ multiplex PCR, lists solely in-frame clones and lacks some. Here the sample spans 75,000 to 100,000 clones, more than 85% being singletons. Sequencing used CD4+ or CD8+ T cells sorted from blood, obtained in a trial of the OX40 agonist ivuxolimab. The receptor source for this set is an adult with an advanced solid tumor such as melanoma, head and neck, liver or kidney cancer.

The rearrangement joins TRBV6-5 to TRBJ1-5, with D hard to call. Trimming shortened V by 0 bases and J by 5 bases, and 8 bases separated the two germline ends. In germline, CDR1 is MNHEY, CDR2 SVGAGI. This CDR3 contains 14 residues. The CDR3 DNA reads as TGTGCCAGCAGTTACTCGCAGGTGGATCAGCCCCAGCATTTT. This encodes CASSYSQVDQPQHF.

This chain links TRBV2 with TRBJ2-3; D uncertain. This CDR3 contains 14 residues. Trimming pared 5 bases from V and 0 bases from J, leaving 9 bases between. The germline gives CDR1 SNHLY, CDR2 FYNNEI. This CDR3 is CASSSQFSTDTQYF. CDR3 nucleotide sequence: TGTGCCAGCAGTAGTCAGTTTAGCACAGATACGCAGTATTTT.

This clone was detected once. The V call is TRBV6-5, the J call TRBJ2-1; either TRBD1 or TRBD2 may fit D (5 bases each). The CDR3 spans 15 residues. Germline V lookup: CDR1 MNHEY, CDR2 SVGAGI. The V gene lost 2 bases and the J gene lost 0 bases, with 8 bases spanning the gap. For the CDR3, the DNA is TGTGCCAGCAGTTACGGGACGGACTCCTACAATGAGCAGTTCTTC. This codes for CASSYGTDSYNEQFF.

V and J are TRBV19 and TRBJ1-3; D is ambiguous. V lost 5 bases and J 1 base, leaving 6 bases between the germline ends. This CDR3 comprises 13 residues. Germline V lookup: CDR1 LNHDA, CDR2 SQIVND (reference sequence). The chain's CDR3 is CASSEQSGNTIYF. The CDR3 DNA is TGTGCCAGTAGTGAGCAGTCTGGAAACACCATATATTTT.

V and J are TRBV19 and TRBJ2-1; TRBD1 agrees at 10 bases. The germline gives CDR1 LNHDA, CDR2 SQIVND (reference sequence). After removal of 4 bases from V and 7 bases from J, the junction contained 7 bases not matched to a gene. This CDR3 contains 15 residues. The CDR3 loop reads CASSTRQGAGNEQFF. In nucleotides, the CDR3 is TGTGCCAGTAGTACCCGACAGGGGGCCGGGAATGAGCAGTTCTTC.

The J gene is TRBJ2-1, the V gene TRBV14; D is perhaps TRBD2 (5 bases). The germline V and J ends were trimmed by 3 bases and 6 bases, with 9 bases remaining between them. Germline values: CDR1 SGHDN, CDR2 FVKESK. This CDR3 region has 13 residues. CDR3 sequence reads: CASSHGISNEQFF. In DNA, the CDR3 is TGTGCCAGCAGCCACGGGATTTCCAATGAGCAGTTCTTC.

V gene TRBV7-2 combines with J gene TRBJ2-5, with 10 bases lining up with TRBD2. Germline V gene data show CDR1 as SGHTA and CDR2 as FQGNSA. The junction had 12 bases not matched to a gene; V was cut back by 7 bases and J by 4 bases. The CDR3 totals 16 residues. The CDR3 DNA reads as TGTGCCAGCACCCCCAGGACTAGCGGCGGGGGAGAGACCCAGTACTTC. It translates to CASTPRTSGGGETQYF. Drawing the rest from reference TRBV7-2 and TRBJ2-5, the complete variable domain is GAGVSQSPSNKVTEKGKDVELRCDPISGHTALYWYRQSLGQGLEFLIYFQGNSAPDKSGLPSDRFSAERTGGSVSTLTIQRTQQEDSAVYLCASTPRTSGGGETQYFGPGTRLLVL.

The chain couples TRBV4-1 to TRBJ2-2; possible D gene TRBD2, 5 bases. The CDR3 consists of 15 residues. V shed 1 base and J shed 6 bases, with 12 bases lying between them. Germline V gene sequence: CDR1 MGHRA, CDR2 YSYEKL. The CDR3 region has the DNA TGCGCCAGCAGCCAAGTACATGCGAGGGCCGGGGAGCTGTTTTTT. Translation: CASSQVHARAGELFF.

The rearrangement links TRBV6-7 to TRBJ2-2, with a weak D call TRBD1 (6 bases). TRBV6-7 is noted as an ORF with a role that remains uncertain. The length of the CDR3 is 18 residues. The germline V and J ends were trimmed by 5 bases and 1 base, with 20 bases remaining between them. Written as DNA, the CDR3 is TGTGCCAGCAGTGAGGACGTTGTGGCAGGGGAGAACACCGGGGAGCTGTTTTTT. Translating gives CASSEDVVAGENTGELFF.

The rearrangement links TRBV5-1 to TRBJ2-1, with D perhaps TRBD2 (6 bases). Germline assignment: CDR1 SGHRS and CDR2 YFSETQ. The V and J ends lost 1 base and 5 bases respectively, with 13 bases between them. The CDR3 totals 15 residues. As DNA, the CDR3 is TGCGCCAGCAGCTTGTTGGGGTGGGGGGACAATGAGCAGTTCTTC. As protein: CASSLLGWGDNEQFF.

V usage is TRBV19 and J usage is TRBJ1-2, with 9 bases matching TRBD1. Trimming cost V 9 bases and J 0 bases; bases outside gene matches: 5. CDR1 and CDR2 (germline): LNHDA, SQIVND (reference sequence). This CDR3 is 14 amino acids long. The CDR3 nucleotides read TGTGCCAGCGGGACAGGGTCAACTAACTATGGCTACACCTTC. Protein sequence: CASGTGSTNYGYTF.

The V and J genes are TRBV2 and TRBJ1-1; no clear D. CDR1 SNHLY and CDR2 FYNNEI come from the germline V gene. This CDR3 has 10 residues. With 6 bases removed from V and 4 bases from J, the gap between germline ends came to 3 bases. As DNA, the CDR3 is TGTGCCAGCAGCTCCACTGAAGCTTTCTTT. It translates to CASSSTEAFF. Drawing the rest from reference TRBV2 and TRBJ1-1, the complete variable domain is EPEVTQTPSHQVTQMGQEVILRCVPISNHLYFYWYRQILGQKVEFLVSFYNNEISEKSEIFDDQFSVERPDGSNFTLKIRSTKLEDSAMYFCASSSTEAFFGQGTRLTVV.

The gene calls are TRBV7-8 and TRBJ2-2; a possible D gene is TRBD1 (5 bases). Germline lookup yields CDR1 SGHVS and CDR2 FQNEAQ. V shed 1 base and J shed 1 base, with 13 bases lying between them. The CDR3 spans 17 residues. CDR3 in amino acids: CASSLVKTAKNTGELFF. CDR3 bases: TGTGCCAGCAGCTTAGTAAAGACAGCCAAGAACACCGGGGAGCTGTTTTTT.

The chain couples TRBV7-3 to TRBJ2-1, with 11 bases aligning to TRBD2. The CDR3 runs to 14 residues. The V gene end was trimmed by 2 bases and the J gene end by 9 bases; junction bases not matched to a gene: 3. Germline V gene sequence: CDR1 SGHTA, CDR2 FQGTGA. The CDR3 reads CASSLGLAGGEQFF. The CDR3, as DNA: TGTGCCAGCAGCTTAGGGCTAGCGGGAGGTGAGCAGTTCTTC. Looking up the rest from reference TRBV7-3 and TRBJ2-1 gives the full variable domain: GAGVSQTPSNKVTEKGKYVELRCDPISGHTALYWYRQSLGQGPEFLIYFQGTGAADDSGLPNDRFFAVRPEGSVSTLKIQRTERGDSAVYLCASSLGLAGGEQFFGPGTRLTVL.

This sequence joins TRBV7-3 and TRBJ2-1; a weak D match, TRBD1 (5 bases). Per the germline V gene, CDR1 is SGHTA and CDR2 is FQGTGA. The CDR3 totals 14 residues. The germline V and J ends were trimmed by 5 bases and 9 bases, with 17 bases remaining between them. CDR3 in DNA: TGTGCCAGCAGCCCTCCGGGCCCAGGGATTGAGCAGTTCTTC. Its protein product is CASSPPGPGIEQFF. Filled out from reference TRBV7-3 and TRBJ2-1, the complete variable domain reads GAGVSQTPSNKVTEKGKYVELRCDPISGHTALYWYRQSLGQGPEFLIYFQGTGAADDSGLPNDRFFAVRPEGSVSTLKIQRTERGDSAVYLCASSPPGPGIEQFFGPGTRLTVL.

The chain uses TRBV11-3 and TRBJ1-3; 9 positions agree with TRBD1. V was clipped by 3 bases and J by 2 bases; unmatched bases: 8. Germline CDR1 and CDR2: SGHNT and YENEEA. The CDR3 has 17 amino acids. The CDR3 nucleotides read TGTGCCAGCAGCTTCGGGTTTGGGACAGGGCCTGGAAACACCATATATTTT. The encoded protein is CASSFGFGTGPGNTIYF.

The chain uses TRBV4-2 and TRBJ2-2, with 9 positions matching TRBD1. CDR1 and CDR2 (germline): LGHNA, YNFKEQ. Losses at the gene ends were 3 bases for V and 4 bases for J; bases not matched to a gene: 6. There are 16 residues in the CDR3. The CDR3 region has the DNA TGTGCCAGCAGCCACCGGACAGGGGAAAGCACCGGGGAGCTGTTTTTT. Its translation: CASSHRTGESTGELFF.

This chain connects TRBV28 to TRBJ1-1; TRBD1 is a possible D gene (5 bases). Germline V CDR1 and CDR2: MDHEN, SYDVKM. The V gene lost 5 bases and the J gene lost 1 base, with 11 bases spanning the gap. CDR3 length: 14 residues. The CDR3 sequence is CASSRGDGNTEAFF. CDR3 in DNA: TGTGCCAGCAGTCGGGGGGATGGGAACACTGAAGCTTTCTTT.

The rearrangement links TRBV11-2 to TRBJ1-1; unclear D gene. The germline V gene has CDR1 SGHAT and CDR2 FQNNGV. With 1 base removed from V and 1 base from J, the gap between germline ends came to 22 bases. The length of the CDR3 is 19 residues. The CDR3 loop is CASSLAFLGRRYQNTEAFF. The CDR3 DNA is TGTGCCAGCAGCTTAGCTTTTTTGGGCCGCCGATACCAGAACACTGAAGCTTTCTTT.